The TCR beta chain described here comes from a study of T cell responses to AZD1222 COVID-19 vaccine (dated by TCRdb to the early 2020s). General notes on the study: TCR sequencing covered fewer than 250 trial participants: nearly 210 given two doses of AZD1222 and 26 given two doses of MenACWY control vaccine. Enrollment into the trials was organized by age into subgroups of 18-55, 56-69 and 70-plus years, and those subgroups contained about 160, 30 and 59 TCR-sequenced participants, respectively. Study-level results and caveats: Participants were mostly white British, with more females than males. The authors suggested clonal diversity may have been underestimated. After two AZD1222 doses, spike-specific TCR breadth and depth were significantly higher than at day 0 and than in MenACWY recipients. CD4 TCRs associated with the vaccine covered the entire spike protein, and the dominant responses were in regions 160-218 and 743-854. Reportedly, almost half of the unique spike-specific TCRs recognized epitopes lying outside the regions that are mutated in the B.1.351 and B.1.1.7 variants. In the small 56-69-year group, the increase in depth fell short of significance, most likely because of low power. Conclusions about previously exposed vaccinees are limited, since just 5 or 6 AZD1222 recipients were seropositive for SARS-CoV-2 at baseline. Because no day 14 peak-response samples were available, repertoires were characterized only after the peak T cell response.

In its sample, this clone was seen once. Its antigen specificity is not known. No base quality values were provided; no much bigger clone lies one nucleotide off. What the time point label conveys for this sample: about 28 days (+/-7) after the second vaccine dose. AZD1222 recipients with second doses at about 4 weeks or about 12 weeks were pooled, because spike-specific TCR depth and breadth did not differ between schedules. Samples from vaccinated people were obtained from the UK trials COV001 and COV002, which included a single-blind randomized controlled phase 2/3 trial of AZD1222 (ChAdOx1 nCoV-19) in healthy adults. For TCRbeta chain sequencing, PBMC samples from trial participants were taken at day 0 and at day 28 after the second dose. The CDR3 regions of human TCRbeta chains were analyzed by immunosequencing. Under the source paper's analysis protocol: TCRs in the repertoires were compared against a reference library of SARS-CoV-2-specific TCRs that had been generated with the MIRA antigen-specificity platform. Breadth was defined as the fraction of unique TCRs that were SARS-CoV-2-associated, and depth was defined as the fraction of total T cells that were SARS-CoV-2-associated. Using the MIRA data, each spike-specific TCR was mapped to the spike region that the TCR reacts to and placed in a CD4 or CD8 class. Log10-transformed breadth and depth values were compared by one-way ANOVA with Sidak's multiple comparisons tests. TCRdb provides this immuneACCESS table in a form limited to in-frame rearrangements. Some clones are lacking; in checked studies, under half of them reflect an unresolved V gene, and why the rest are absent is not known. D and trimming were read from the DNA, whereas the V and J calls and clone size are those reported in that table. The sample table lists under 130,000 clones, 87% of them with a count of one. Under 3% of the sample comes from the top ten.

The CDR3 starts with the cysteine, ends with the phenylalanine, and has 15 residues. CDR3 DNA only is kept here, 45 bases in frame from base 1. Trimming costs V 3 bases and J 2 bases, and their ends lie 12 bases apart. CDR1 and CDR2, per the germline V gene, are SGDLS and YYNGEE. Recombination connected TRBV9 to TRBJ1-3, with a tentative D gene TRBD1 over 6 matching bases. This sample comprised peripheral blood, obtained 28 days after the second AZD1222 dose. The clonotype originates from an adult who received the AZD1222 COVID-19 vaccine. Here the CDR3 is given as CASSAPGDTGNTIYF. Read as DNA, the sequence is TGTGCCAGCAGCGCCCCAGGGGACACTGGAAACACCATATATTTT.